This T cell receptor beta chain stems from a study of blood T cell repertoires in COVID-19 (dated by TCRdb to the early 2020s). The study in broad terms: The collaborator samples originated in the United States, Italy and Spain and spanned the acute and convalescent phases of COVID-19. The material from the prospective study consisted of cDNA or gDNA derived from T cells, B-cell-depleted T cells, or PBMCs. Subjects who had been exposed to COVID-19, were actively infected with it, or had recovered from it provided the deeply sampled blood TCRbeta repertoires that made up the dataset. A freely available public database, intended as a resource for researchers studying the immune response to SARS-CoV-2, is where the repertoires were released. Samples came from the ongoing ImmuneRACE study (first 160 participants) plus 1,254 subjects from 6 global collaborators. Nearly every sample came with metadata listing a de-identified subject ID, COVID-19 status, age in years and sex. Where available, HLA class I and class II types were obtained from metadata supplied by the sample provider rather than from assay-based typing.

As encoded in the germline V gene (reference sequence), CDR1 is SEHNR while CDR2 is FQNEAQ. Trimming accounts for 5 bases at V and 0 bases at J, while the number of junction bases matched to no gene is 5. Taken from cysteine to phenylalanine, the CDR3 has 16 residues. Only the CDR3 DNA is retained, 48 bases long and in frame from the first base. The immunoSEQ Assay, a bias-controlled multiplex PCR, was used to amplify TCRbeta CDR3 regions from genomic DNA. As for the authors' bioinformatics: Within the assay, amplification of reference gene primers was used to estimate how many nucleated cells each sample contained. To quantify the absolute abundance of each unique TCRbeta CDR3 rearrangement, sequence reads were collapsed and filtered. For each sample, productive Simpson clonality was calculated as the square root of Simpson's diversity index across productive rearrangements. TCRdb provides this immuneACCESS table in a form limited to in-frame rearrangements. Some clones are lacking; in checked studies, under half of them reflect an unresolved V gene, and why the rest are absent is not known. V, J and clone size reflect that table, while D and trimming were determined from the DNA. In this sample the table shows over 130,000 clones, 65% to 90% of which occur a single time. The ten largest clonotypes hold about 2.9% of the sample.

Results and caveats for the whole study, not just this receptor: How much clinical and demographic metadata was included differed by source and by participant, and the metadata was provided uncurated.

Concerning this clone itself: The antigen it binds to is not known. Qualities for individual bases were not recorded, and no much larger clone is one base off.

Whole blood was collected in K2EDTA tubes by collaborating institutions according to the institutions' own protocols. For TCRbeta analysis, collaborators shipped samples as frozen whole blood, isolated PBMCs, or DNA extracted from either of those sample types. The clonotype was recovered from a man in his forties or fifties with acute or convalescent COVID-19. The rearranged segments are TRBV7-9 and TRBJ2-3, with 10 junctional bases fitting TRBD2. The sequenced material came from peripheral blood. The CDR3 protein: CASSRGSGGSTDTQYF. The DNA sequence reads TGTGCCAGCAGCCGGGGTAGCGGGGGGAGCACAGATACGCAGTATTTT.